Below, 15 T cell receptor beta chains from the same sample are listed, as sequenced in a study of molecular identifiers for immune sequencing clone quantification. MiXCR was run by TCRdb on the PCR reads, yielding one entry per CDR3 protein. Here the sample spans 350,000 or so distinct CDR3 sequences, 20% to 25% being singletons. Sequenced: naive CD8+ T cells from blood, with Jurkat cell RNA spiked in. Specified subset: FACS-sorted CD8+CD4-CCR7+CD45RA+ naive T cells. Every receptor here comes from a human donor in good health. Some libraries in this study had Jurkat cell RNA spiked in.

A few counts support this clonotype. This chain connects TRBV3-1 to TRBJ2-3; 11 positions match TRBD2. This CDR3 region has 13 residues. The V gene's germline CDR1 is LGHDT and CDR2 YNNKEL (reference sequence). The trim removed 11 bases at V and 4 bases at J, leaving 5 bases unmatched. The CDR3 reads CAAGLAVSDTQYF. CDR3 sequence (DNA): TGTGCCGCGGGACTAGCGGTCTCAGATACGCAGTATTTT.

This clonotype was seen many times. The CDR3 DNA is TGTGCCAGCAGCTTAGTGGCAGCTGAAAAACTGTTTTTT. It is translated as CASSLVAAEKLFF. The chain carries TRBV13 and TRBJ1-4; D is undetermined. The CDR3 length is 13 residues. Germline CDR1 reads PRHDT; CDR2 reads FYEKMQ (reference sequence). V lost 1 base and J 7 bases, leaving 7 bases between the germline ends.

In its sample, this clonotype was seen a few times. The chain has TRBV6-1 and TRBJ2-7; D is undetermined. The CDR3 consists of 13 residues. Per the germline V gene, CDR1 is MNHNS and CDR2 is SASEGT. Trimming took 3 bases from V and 1 from J, leaving 7 bases between them. CDR3 nucleotide sequence: TGTGCCAGCAGTGAGACGGAGTCCTACGAGCAGTACTTC. Its protein product is CASSETESYEQYF.

This clonotype has a count of ten or more. The chain recombines TRBV30 with TRBJ2-7; 9 bases line up with TRBD1. The trim removed 5 bases at V and 1 base at J, leaving 6 bases unmatched. Germline V gene lookup returns CDR1 GTSNPN and CDR2 SVGIG (reference sequence). The CDR3 is 14 residues long. CDR3 in amino acids: CAWSDRGLSYEQYF. The CDR3 DNA reads as TGTGCCTGGTCGGACAGGGGCTTATCCTACGAGCAGTACTTC.

Remarks on this clonotype: A read error may be the cause here, since a much bigger clone is one base away. This chain links TRBV4-3 with TRBJ1-1, with a possible D match to TRBD1 (5 bases). Germline V CDR1 and CDR2: LGHNA, YSLEER. The CDR3 has 15 residues. In DNA, the CDR3 is TGCGCCAGCAGCCAAGGTCCAGGGCTGAACACTGATGCTTTCTTT. Residues: CASSQGPGLNTDAFF.

The table lists this clonotype with many counts. The rearrangement links TRBV7-2 to TRBJ2-7, with 9 bases lining up with TRBD2. With V trimmed by 3 bases and J by 0 bases, 6 bases remained unmatched. Germline loops: CDR1 SGHTA, CDR2 FQGNSA. The CDR3 has 16 residues. CDR3 amino acids: CASSFGAGGPSYEQYF. The CDR3 nucleotides read TGTGCCAGCAGCTTTGGAGCGGGAGGACCCTCCTACGAGCAGTACTTC.

This clonotype showed up many times. The rearrangement links TRBV20-1 to TRBJ2-7, with D perhaps matching TRBD2 (5 bases). CDR3 length equals 14 residues. CDR1 is DFQATT, CDR2 SNEGSKA, per germline (reference sequence). Trimming took 5 bases from V and 1 from J, leaving 15 bases between them. The CDR3 sequence: CSAGSADLSYEQYF. For the CDR3, the DNA is TGCAGTGCTGGGAGCGCTGACCTGTCCTACGAGCAGTACTTC.

On this clonotype: The CDR3 end shows no conserved phenylalanine or tryptophan, and so a read error is likely. The chain has TRBV6-5 and TRBJ1-2, with 9 bases fitting TRBD1. The CDR3 is 14 residues long. V lost 2 bases and J lost 2; bases outside the gene matches: 0. Germline CDR1 and CDR2: MNHEY and SVGAGI. The CDR3 bases are TGTGCCAGCAGTTACGGACAGGGGAACTATGGCTACACCCTC. Amino acid sequence: CASSYGQGNYGYTL.

This clonotype was observed at least ten times. The chain carries TRBV28 and TRBJ2-3, with D maybe TRBD1 (5 bases). Trimming left V 6 bases short and J 5 bases short, with 15 bases between. This CDR3 is built from 14 residues. Germline V gives CDR1 MDHEN, CDR2 SYDVKM. CDR3 in DNA: TGTGCCAGCAGCACACAGGACACCTTAGATACGCAGTATTTT. Protein sequence: CASSTQDTLDTQYF.

This clonotype was found many times. This chain links TRBV4-1 with TRBJ1-1; 7 nucleotides line up with TRBD1. The germline gives CDR1 MGHRA, CDR2 YSYEKL. The CDR3 runs to 15 residues. With V trimmed by 1 base and J by 1 base, 3 bases remained unmatched. The DNA for the CDR3 is TGCGCCAGCAGCCAAGCACAGGGGTGGAACACTGAAGCTTTCTTT. Encoded protein: CASSQAQGWNTEAFF.

This clonotype was seen repeatedly, ten times or more. The chain is built from TRBV7-6 and TRBJ1-6; no clear D. This CDR3 is 16 amino acids long. The V end lost 5 bases, the J end lost 1 base, and 12 bases lay between the germline ends. Germline V gene lookup returns CDR1 SGHVS and CDR2 FNYEAQ. CDR3 protein: CASSPGPASYNSPLHF. The CDR3 bases are TGTGCCAGCAGCCCTGGGCCGGCGTCCTATAATTCACCCCTCCACTTT.

This clonotype has ten or more counts. The CDR3 DNA is TGTGCCAGCAGCTTAGGGAAATGGTGGCAAGACCAAACTAGCGGACCCACAGATACGCAGTATTTT. It yields the protein CASSLGKWWQDQTSGPTDTQYF. V gene TRBV7-2 combines with J gene TRBJ2-3, with 8 bases identical to TRBD2. CDR3 length equals 22 residues. Germline CDR1 and CDR2: SGHTA and FQGNSA. The V and J ends lost 1 base and 2 bases, in that order; junction bases with no gene match: 23.

This clonotype came up many times. J is TRBJ1-2 and V is TRBV6-5; TRBD1 might be the D (5 bases). V was clipped by 3 bases and J by 6 bases, with 8 bases between them. Germline loops: CDR1 MNHEY, CDR2 SVGAGI. CDR3 length equals 12 residues. In DNA form, the CDR3 reads TGTGCCAGCAGTTATGCGGGGCATGGCTACACCTTC. It encodes CASSYAGHGYTF.

The chain uses TRBV27 and TRBJ2-1; TRBD2 might be the D (6 bases). V was shortened by 4 bases and J by 8 bases, with 15 bases between the two germline ends. The CDR3 consists of 14 residues. CDR1 and CDR2 (germline): MNHEY, SMNVEV (reference sequence). CDR3 DNA sequence: TGTGCCAGCAGTTCCGGGGTCACGGGGGATGAGCAGTTCTTC. It codes for CASSSGVTGDEQFF.

This clonotype was counted only a few times. V and J are TRBV6-5 and TRBJ2-5; TRBD2 aligns across 8 bases. CDR1 and CDR2 from the germline V gene are MNHEY and SVGAGI. The V gene end was trimmed by 4 bases and the J gene end by 2 bases; junction bases not matched to a gene: 6. The CDR3 runs 15 residues. CDR3 DNA sequence: TGTGCCAGCAGTTTTTTCGGGGGGGAACAAGAGACCCAGTACTTC. Translating gives CASSFFGGEQETQYF.